The T cell receptor beta chain under discussion was sequenced for a study of T cells in Graves' hyperthyroidism and ophthalmopathy. Study information: The authors collected peripheral blood at initial diagnosis, before any treatment.

Thyroid ultrasound and orbital computed tomography, with clinical symptoms and serum thyroxine and TRAb, informed diagnoses. Only a few counts were recorded for this clonotype. Its antigen is unidentified. The CDR3 regions of TCR beta were amplified from RNA transcripts. Carried out on the TCR CDR3, a first-round RT-PCR used the HTBI primer set. TCRdb used MiXCR to reprocess the multiplex PCR reads, holding one entry per CDR3 protein. The sample has a few hundred thousand distinct CDR3 sequences, roughly an eighth seen once. The germline gives CDR1 SGHAT, CDR2 FQNNGV. Trimming at V came to 5 bases and at J to 2 bases, leaving 5 bases not matched to a gene. The CDR3 totals 16 residues. Study observations and caveats: The model made its ophthalmopathy prediction, and onset followed a median about 6.8 months later.

Specimen: blood. This clonotype was obtained from a woman under 30 with Graves' hyperthyroidism. The rearrangement links TRBV11-2 to TRBJ2-6; the match to TRBD1 covers 8 bases. This CDR3 is CASSTHRGTGANVLTF. The CDR3 nucleotides read TGTGCCAGCAGCACCCACAGGGGGACTGGGGCCAACGTCCTGACTTTC. Filled out from reference TRBV11-2 and TRBJ2-6, the complete variable domain reads EAGVAQSPRYKIIEKRQSVAFWCNPISGHATLYWYQQILGQGPKLLIQFQNNGVVDDSQLPKDRFSAERLKGVDSTLKIQPAKLEDSAVYLCASSTHRGTGANVLTFGAGSRLTVL.